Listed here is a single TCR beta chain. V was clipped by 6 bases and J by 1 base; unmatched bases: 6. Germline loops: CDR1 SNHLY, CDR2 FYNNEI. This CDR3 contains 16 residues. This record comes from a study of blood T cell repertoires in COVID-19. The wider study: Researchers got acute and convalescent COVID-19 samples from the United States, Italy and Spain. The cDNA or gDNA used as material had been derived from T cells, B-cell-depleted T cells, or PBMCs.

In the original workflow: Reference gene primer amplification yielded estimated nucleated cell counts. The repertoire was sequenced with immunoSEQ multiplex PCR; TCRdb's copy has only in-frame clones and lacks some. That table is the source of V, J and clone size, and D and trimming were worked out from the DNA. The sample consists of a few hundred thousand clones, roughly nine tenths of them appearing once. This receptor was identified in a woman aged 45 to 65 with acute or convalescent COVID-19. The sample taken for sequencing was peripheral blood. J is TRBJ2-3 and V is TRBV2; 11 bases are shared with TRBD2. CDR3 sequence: CASRTGTSGRTDTQYF. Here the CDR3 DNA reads TGTGCCAGCAGGACCGGGACTAGCGGCCGCACAGATACGCAGTATTTT.